This T cell receptor (beta chain) was identified in a study of identical twins. TCRdb passed the 5' RACE reads through MiXCR, listing each CDR3 protein once. This repertoire shows 450,000 or so distinct CDR3 sequences, 14% found once; its top ten account for around 0.52%. The CDR3 totals 17 residues. V lost 3 bases and J lost 1; bases outside the gene matches: 8. This same sample was also part of a study on yellow fever vaccine responses in identical twins.

The sample consisted of CD4+ T cells sorted from blood. This chain joins TRBV12-3 or TRBV12-4 and TRBJ2-7; 11 bases agree with TRBD2. This TCR derives from a woman between 18 and 30 years old in good health. CDR3 residues: CASSFSLAGGGSYEQYF. DNA for the CDR3: TGTGCCAGCAGTTTTTCCCTAGCGGGGGGCGGGTCCTACGAGCAGTACTTC.